A single T cell receptor (beta chain) is shown here with its context. This CDR3 comprises 14 residues. Trimming cost V 3 bases and J 0 bases, with 8 bases left between them. Germline V gene lookup returns CDR1 KGHSH and CDR2 LQKENI. The method was immunoSEQ multiplex PCR; TCRdb's version includes in-frame clones alone and lacks a portion of them. The sample contains about 140,000 clones, about 80% of which appear only once. The data belong to a study of blood T cell repertoires in COVID-19. The V gene is TRBV18, the J gene TRBJ1-2, with TRBD1 as a possible D gene (6 bases). This clonotype originated in a human donor in a cohort sampled during active COVID-19. Sequencing was done on a sample of peripheral blood. This chain's CDR3 is CASSPSGANYGYTF. The CDR3 nucleotides read TGTGCCAGCTCACCGTCAGGGGCTAACTATGGCTACACCTTC.